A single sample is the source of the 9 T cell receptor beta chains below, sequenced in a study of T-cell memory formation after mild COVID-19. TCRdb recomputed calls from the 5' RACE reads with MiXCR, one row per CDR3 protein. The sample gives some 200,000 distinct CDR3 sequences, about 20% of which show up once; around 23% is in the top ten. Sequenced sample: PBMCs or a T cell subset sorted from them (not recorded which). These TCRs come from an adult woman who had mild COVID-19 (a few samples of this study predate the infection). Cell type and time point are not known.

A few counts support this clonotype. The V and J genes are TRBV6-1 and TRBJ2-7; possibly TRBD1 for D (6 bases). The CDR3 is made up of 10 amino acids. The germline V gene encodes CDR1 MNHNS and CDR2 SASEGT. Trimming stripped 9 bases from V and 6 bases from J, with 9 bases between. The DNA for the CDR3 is TGTGCCAGTACGGACAGCGAGCAGTACTTC. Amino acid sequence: CASTDSEQYF.

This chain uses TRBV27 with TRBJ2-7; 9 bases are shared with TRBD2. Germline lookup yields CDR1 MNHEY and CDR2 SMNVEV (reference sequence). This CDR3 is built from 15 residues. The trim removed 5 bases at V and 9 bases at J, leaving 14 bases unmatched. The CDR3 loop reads CASSPLTVAGVGQYF. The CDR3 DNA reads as TGTGCCAGCAGTCCTCTCACGGTAGCGGGAGTGGGGCAGTACTTC.

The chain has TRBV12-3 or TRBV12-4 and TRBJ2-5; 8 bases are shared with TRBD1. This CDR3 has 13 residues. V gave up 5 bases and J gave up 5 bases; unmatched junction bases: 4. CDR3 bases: TGTGCCAGCAGTCCAGGGGGCAGTGAGACCCAGTACTTC. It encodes CASSPGGSETQYF.

Written as DNA, the CDR3 is TGTGCCAGCAGCGTAGGTGGGTCGGGTCAAGAGACCCAGTACTTC. It translates to CASSVGGSGQETQYF. The gene calls are TRBV9 and TRBJ2-5; no firm D call. The CDR3 extends over 15 amino acids. The V gene lost 0 bases and the J gene lost 2 bases, with 11 bases spanning the gap. Germline assignment: CDR1 SGDLS and CDR2 YYNGEE.

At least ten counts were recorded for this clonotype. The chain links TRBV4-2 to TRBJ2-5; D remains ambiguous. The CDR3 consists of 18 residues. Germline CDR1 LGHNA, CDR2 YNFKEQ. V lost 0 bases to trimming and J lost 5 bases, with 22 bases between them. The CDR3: CASSQDTIRVTVEETQYF. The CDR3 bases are TGTGCCAGCAGCCAAGATACGATACGAGTTACGGTGGAGGAGACCCAGTACTTC.

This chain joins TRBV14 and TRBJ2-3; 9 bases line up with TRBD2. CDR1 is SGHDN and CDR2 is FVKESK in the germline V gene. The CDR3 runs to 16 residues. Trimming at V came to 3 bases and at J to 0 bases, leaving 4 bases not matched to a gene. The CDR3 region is CASSQGSGGSTDTQYF. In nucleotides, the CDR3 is TGTGCCAGCAGCCAGGGTAGCGGGGGCAGCACAGATACGCAGTATTTT. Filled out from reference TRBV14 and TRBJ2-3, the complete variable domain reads EAGVTQFPSHSVIEKGQTVTLRCDPISGHDNLYWYRRVMGKEIKFLLHFVKESKQDESGMPNNRFLAERTGGTYSTLKVQPAELEDSGVYFCASSQGSGGSTDTQYFGPGTRLTVL.

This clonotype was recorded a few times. CDR3 amino acids: CASSQVYGTLSYEQYF. CDR3 nucleotides: TGCGCCAGCAGCCAAGTATACGGGACCCTCTCCTACGAGCAGTACTTC. The V and J genes are TRBV4-1 and TRBJ2-7, with D perhaps being TRBD1 or TRBD2 (5 bases each). V was pared by 1 base and J by 0 bases, with 13 bases between. The CDR3 totals 16 residues. CDR1 and CDR2 (germline): MGHRA, YSYEKL.

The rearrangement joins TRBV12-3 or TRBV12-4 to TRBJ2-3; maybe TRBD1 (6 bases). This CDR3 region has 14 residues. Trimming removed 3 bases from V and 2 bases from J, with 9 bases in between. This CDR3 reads CASSFTGYTDTQYF. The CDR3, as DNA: TGTGCCAGCAGTTTTACAGGGTACACAGATACGCAGTATTTT.

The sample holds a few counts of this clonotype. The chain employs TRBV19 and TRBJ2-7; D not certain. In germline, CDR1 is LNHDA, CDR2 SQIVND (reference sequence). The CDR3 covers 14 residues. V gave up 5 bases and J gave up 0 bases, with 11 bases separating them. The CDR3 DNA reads TGTGCCAGTAGTCGAGCTGATCTCTCCTACGAGCAGTACTTC. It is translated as CASSRADLSYEQYF.